Listed here are 26 T cell receptor beta chains from one sample, sequenced in a study of Tregs in tolerant kidney transplant recipients. Measured with immunoSEQ multiplex PCR; TCRdb has only the in-frame clones, and not every one. In the table there are under 85,000 clones, around nine tenths of which are singletons. Source: CD4+ T cells from blood, taken before the transplant. The source of these receptors is a human donor who received a combined kidney and bone marrow transplant.

The chain recombines TRBV29-1 with TRBJ2-2; unclear D gene. This CDR3 spans 14 amino acids. Trimming shortened V by 4 bases and J by 1 base, and 10 bases separated the two germline ends. Germline V gene sequence: CDR1 SQVTM, CDR2 ANQGSEA. CDR3 DNA: TGCAGCGTTGTGGGTAGCCGGAACACCGGGGAGCTGTTTTTT. Its translation: CSVVGSRNTGELFF.

The CDR3 DNA follows: TGTGCCAGCAGCTTCACTAGCGGGAGCTCTTACGAGCAGTACTTC. This encodes CASSFTSGSSYEQYF. The V and J genes are TRBV5-4 and TRBJ2-7, with 11 bases fitting TRBD2. The ends lost 2 bases at V and 4 bases at J; junction bases unmatched: 5. Germline V gives CDR1 SGHNT, CDR2 YYREEE (reference sequence). This CDR3 is 15 amino acids long.

V gene TRBV2 combines with J gene TRBJ1-2, with D maybe TRBD1 (5 bases). V lost 6 bases and J 6 bases, leaving 17 bases between the germline ends. The CDR3 totals 14 residues. Looked up from germline, CDR1 is SNHLY and CDR2 is FYNNEI. CDR3 sequence reads: CASRPGAGSDGYTF. The CDR3 DNA follows: TGTGCCAGCAGGCCAGGCGCAGGGTCCGATGGCTACACCTTC.

The chain carries TRBV27 and TRBJ1-1; 8 bases match TRBD1. The CDR3 covers 14 residues. The V gene end was trimmed by 6 bases and the J gene end by 1 base; junction bases not matched to a gene: 4. The germline CDR1 and CDR2 sequences are MNHEY and SMNVEV (reference sequence). In DNA form, the CDR3 reads TGTGCCAGCAGGGCAGGGGGCAAGAACACTGAAGCTTTCTTT. Its translation is CASRAGGKNTEAFF.

The chain is built from TRBV9 and TRBJ2-1, with 7 bases identical to TRBD1. The CDR3 runs 17 residues. The ends lost 2 bases at V and 10 bases at J; junction bases unmatched: 18. Germline V CDR1 and CDR2: SGDLS, YYNGEE. CDR3 protein: CASSVQVSGKKGGEQFF. CDR3 sequence (DNA): TGTGCCAGCAGCGTCCAAGTGAGCGGAAAAAAAGGGGGCGAGCAGTTCTTC. Supplemented by reference TRBV9 and TRBJ2-1, the full variable domain reads DSGVTQTPKHLITATGQRVTLRCSPRSGDLSVYWYQQSLDQGLQFLIQYYNGEERAKGNILERFSAQQFPDLHSELNLSSLELGDSALYFCASSVQVSGKKGGEQFFGPGTRLTVL.

This clone was detected only once. The chain links TRBV28 to TRBJ2-5, with a weak D call TRBD2 (5 bases). From germline, CDR1 is MDHEN and CDR2 SYDVKM. With 3 bases removed from V and 5 bases from J, the gap between germline ends came to 16 bases. CDR3 length equals 15 residues. The CDR3 DNA is TGTGCCAGCAGTTTCGTAGCGTCTTTGAGGGAGACCCAGTACTTC. Translated: CASSFVASLRETQYF.

The chain combines TRBV9 with TRBJ1-1; D is possibly TRBD1 (5 bases). Germline loops: CDR1 SGDLS, CDR2 YYNGEE. The CDR3 runs 13 residues. V was clipped by 4 bases and J by 1 base, with 8 bases between them. DNA of the CDR3: TGTGCCAGCAGCACCACAGGGAACACTGAAGCTTTCTTT. This translates into CASSTTGNTEAFF.

CDR3 coding DNA: TGCGCCAGCAGCCAGACGGCTGGGACAGGGGGCGACTATGGCTACACCTTC. Amino acids: CASSQTAGTGGDYGYTF. J is TRBJ1-2 and V is TRBV5-1; 12 bases fit TRBD1. This CDR3 is 17 amino acids long. After removal of 4 bases from V and 3 bases from J, the junction contained 10 bases not matched to a gene. Germline V lookup: CDR1 SGHRS, CDR2 YFSETQ.

This chain links TRBV5-1 with TRBJ2-3, with D tentatively TRBD2 (5 bases). V gave up 7 bases and J gave up 3 bases, with 27 bases separating them. Germline values: CDR1 SGHRS, CDR2 YFSETQ. This CDR3 has 18 residues. In DNA, the CDR3 is TGCGCCAGCGGTCGTGGGTCACTAGGTATCAGTGGTACAGATACGCAGTATTTT. It translates to CASGRGSLGISGTDTQYF.

This chain links TRBV9 with TRBJ2-3; tentative D call: TRBD2 (6 bases). CDR3 size: 14 residues. Germline values: CDR1 SGDLS, CDR2 YYNGEE. The V gene lost 3 bases and the J gene lost 2 bases, with 10 bases spanning the gap. CDR3 coding DNA: TGTGCCAGCAGCGCCCGACTAGTCACAGATACGCAGTATTTT. This sequence encodes CASSARLVTDTQYF. The full variable domain, rest sourced from reference TRBV9 and TRBJ2-3, is DSGVTQTPKHLITATGQRVTLRCSPRSGDLSVYWYQQSLDQGLQFLIQYYNGEERAKGNILERFSAQQFPDLHSELNLSSLELGDSALYFCASSARLVTDTQYFGPGTRLTVL.

Details on this clone: Because the CDR3's place on the DNA is in doubt, the DNA is left out and the CDR3 is given as listed by TCRdb. The chain recombines TRBV5-4 with TRBJ2-5; the table's D call of TRBD1 was not tested on the DNA. The CDR3 is 14 amino acids long, termini counted. Per the germline V gene, CDR1 is SGHNT and CDR2 is YYREEE (reference sequence). The CDR3 loop is CASSFGQGQETQYF.

The gene calls are TRBV5-1 and TRBJ1-2; D is undetermined. V was cut by 0 bases and J by 5 bases, with 8 bases left in between. The CDR3 is made up of 13 amino acids. Germline CDR1 SGHRS, CDR2 YFSETQ. CDR3 protein: CASSLEQLYGYTF. In DNA form, the CDR3 reads TGCGCCAGCAGCTTGGAACAGCTTTATGGCTACACCTTC.

The rearrangement joins TRBV30 to TRBJ1-5, with D perhaps matching TRBD1 (6 bases). The CDR3 runs 14 residues. Trimming shortened V by 0 bases and J by 5 bases, and 11 bases separated the two germline ends. Germline V CDR1 and CDR2: GTSNPN, SVGIG (reference sequence). The CDR3 here is CAWSVGGADQPQHF. CDR3 DNA sequence: TGTGCCTGGAGTGTAGGGGGGGCTGATCAGCCCCAGCATTTT.

This chain links TRBV10-1 with TRBJ2-5, with TRBD1 as a possible D gene (5 bases). CDR3 length: 14 residues. CDR1 is WNHNN and CDR2 is SYGVQD in the germline V gene (reference sequence). Trimming left V 6 bases short and J 5 bases short, with 16 bases between. CDR3 DNA sequence: TGCGCCAGCAGCCATACGCAGGGTCGGGAGACCCAGTACTTC. This encodes CASSHTQGRETQYF.

The chain has TRBV29-1 and TRBJ2-5, with D tentatively TRBD2 (7 bases). The germline V gene encodes CDR1 SQVTM and CDR2 ANQGSEA. CDR3 size: 14 residues. Trimming removed 3 bases at V and 4 bases at J, with 15 bases between. The DNA for the CDR3 is TGCAGCGTTGACTACCGGGGGGCGGGAGAGACCCAGTACTTC. Protein: CSVDYRGAGETQYF.

The CDR3 region has the DNA TGTGCCAGCAGTTTAGGAGAATACGCCTACGAGCAGTACTTC. This encodes CASSLGEYAYEQYF. V usage is TRBV28 and J usage is TRBJ2-7; D gene uncertain. CDR1 is MDHEN and CDR2 is SYDVKM in the germline V gene. Trimming stripped 2 bases from V and 2 bases from J, with 10 bases between. This CDR3 region has 14 residues.

The chain has TRBV28 and TRBJ2-2; a possible D gene is TRBD2 (7 bases). Looked up from germline, CDR1 is MDHEN and CDR2 is SYDVKM. The ends were cut back, 8 bases at V and 0 bases at J, with 10 bases in the middle. The CDR3 runs to 14 residues. This CDR3 reads CASGGASNTGELFF. For the CDR3, the DNA is TGTGCCAGCGGGGGGGCCTCGAACACCGGGGAGCTGTTTTTT.

As concerns this clone: Other nucleotide sequences from this sample produce the same CDR3. The chain carries TRBV28 and TRBJ2-3; TRBD2 agrees at 8 bases. Unmatched junction bases numbered 4, after V lost 5 bases and J lost 3 bases. Germline CDR1 reads MDHEN; CDR2 reads SYDVKM. The length of the CDR3 is 14 residues. CDR3 nucleotides: TGTGCCAGCAGTCCACCTAGCGGGACAGATACGCAGTATTTT. It translates to CASSPPSGTDTQYF.

The chain is built from TRBV29-1 and TRBJ1-2; D might be TRBD1 (5 bases). Germline values: CDR1 SQVTM, CDR2 ANQGSEA. Trimming took 1 base from V and 3 from J, leaving 9 bases between them. The CDR3 is 13 residues long. The CDR3 here is CSVEGQNYYGYTF. DNA of the CDR3: TGCAGCGTTGAAGGACAGAATTACTATGGCTACACCTTC.

V usage is TRBV18 and J usage is TRBJ2-7, with D hard to call. Germline values: CDR1 KGHSH, CDR2 LQKENI. This CDR3 comprises 15 residues. Trimming took off 2 bases at V and 1 base at J, with 12 bases between the two ends. DNA for the CDR3: TGTGCCAGCTCACCAACTGCTGGCGGTTCCTACGAGCAGTACTTC. Its translation: CASSPTAGGSYEQYF.

The rearrangement uses TRBV4-3 and TRBJ1-2; 11 bases line up with TRBD1. The V and J ends lost 1 base and 4 bases, in that order; junction bases with no gene match: 5. CDR3 length equals 16 residues. Germline CDR1 is LGHNA and CDR2 is YSLEER. The CDR3 region is CASSQVGGQGVYGYTF. The CDR3 DNA reads TGCGCCAGCAGCCAAGTAGGGGGACAGGGGGTCTATGGCTACACCTTC.

This clone has a handful of counts. The rearrangement uses TRBV2 and TRBJ2-1, with TRBD2 identical over 12 bases. The CDR3 spans 15 residues. From germline, CDR1 is SNHLY and CDR2 FYNNEI. J was trimmed by 9 bases and V by 6 bases; bases with no gene match: 9. The CDR3 DNA follows: TGTGCCAGCAGCCAGGCTAGCGGGAGGGCCAGTGAGCAGTTCTTC. Residues: CASSQASGRASEQFF.

V usage is TRBV11-3 and J usage is TRBJ2-2; no clear D. In germline, CDR1 is SGHNT, CDR2 YENEEA. The CDR3 sequence is 17 residues long. V lost 1 base, J lost 0 bases, and 12 bases lay in between. Here the CDR3 reads CASSLGRSDPNTGELFF. The CDR3 nucleotides are TGTGCCAGCAGCTTAGGGCGGTCCGACCCGAACACCGGGGAGCTGTTTTTT.

J is TRBJ1-1 and V is TRBV5-1; 7 bases are a match to TRBD1. Trimming cost V 3 bases and J 7 bases; bases outside gene matches: 6. Germline V gives CDR1 SGHRS, CDR2 YFSETQ. The CDR3 consists of 13 residues. The DNA of the CDR3 is TGCGCCAGCAGCTCTAGACAGGGCCATGAAGCTTTCTTT. It specifies CASSSRQGHEAFF.

The CDR3 nucleotides are TGTGCCACCTTTAAGGAGGAAGGGGGCACTGAAGCTTTCTTT. Translated, it gives CATFKEEGGTEAFF. The V gene is TRBV2, the J gene TRBJ1-1, with a tentative D call TRBD1 (6 bases). Trimming took off 10 bases at V and 4 bases at J, with 19 bases between the two ends. Germline V lookup: CDR1 SNHLY, CDR2 FYNNEI. The CDR3 totals 14 residues.

The CDR3 nucleotides are TGCGCCAGCAGCCAAGTATTGGAGCGCTTTACGCAGTATTTT. Its translation is CASSQVLERFTQYF. This chain uses TRBV4-3 with TRBJ2-3; D gene unclear. Germline V gene lookup returns CDR1 LGHNA and CDR2 YSLEER. CDR3 size: 14 residues. V lost 1 base to trimming and J lost 8 bases, with 13 bases between them.